These 27 T cell receptor beta chains were all obtained from the same sample, sequenced in a study of technical replicates of blood from a handful of donors (dated 2017 in TCRdb). Libraries were built with the immunoSEQ multiplex PCR assay. Here the immuneACCESS table is served through TCRdb, limited to in-frame sequences with V and J called. Missing clones are a known gap in these copies; in checked studies unresolved V genes cover under half, and the rest lacks a known reason. This sample comprises some 80,000 clones, roughly 92% of them detected only once. The ten largest clones add up to about 0.23% of the sample. Specimen: T cells isolated from PBMCs. The receptors come from a human donor in good health.

V usage is TRBV4-1 and J usage is TRBJ2-7, with 11 bases identical to TRBD2. V lost 8 bases and J lost 2; bases outside the gene matches: 17. Germline CDR1 MGHRA, CDR2 YSYEKL. The CDR3 is 18 residues long. CDR3 sequence (DNA): TGCGCCAGCGACATAAGGGGGCTAGCGGGAGGTTTACCCTACGAGCAGTACTTC. Translated: CASDIRGLAGGLPYEQYF.

The chain has TRBV19 and TRBJ1-2, with a tentative D call TRBD1 (5 bases). The CDR3 is made up of 15 amino acids. Trimming cost V 3 bases and J 4 bases, with 15 bases left between them. CDR1 is LNHDA, CDR2 SQIVND, per germline (reference sequence). CDR3 region: CASSIRGEAIYGYTF. The CDR3 DNA follows: TGTGCCAGTAGTATTAGGGGCGAGGCAATCTATGGCTACACCTTC. Based on the CDR3 plus reference TRBV19 and TRBJ1-2, the full variable domain is DGGITQSPKYLFRKEGQNVTLSCEQNLNHDAMYWYRQDPGQGLRLIYYSQIVNDFQKGDIAEGYSVSREKKESFPLTVTSAQKNPTAFYLCASSIRGEAIYGYTFGSGTRLTVV.

The chain employs TRBV28 and TRBJ1-3; 9 bases match TRBD1. Germline trimming cut 2 bases from V and 7 bases from J; bases unmatched to any gene: 3. This CDR3 comprises 14 residues. Germline V CDR1 and CDR2: MDHEN, SYDVKM. CDR3 in DNA: TGTGCCAGCAGTTTAGGGACAGGGAGGAACACCATATATTTT. Translation: CASSLGTGRNTIYF.

The rearrangement links TRBV7-6 to TRBJ1-1; D remains unclear. V shed 5 bases and J shed 1 base, with 8 bases lying between them. The CDR3 has 13 amino acids. CDR1 and CDR2 (germline): SGHVS, FNYEAQ. The DNA of the CDR3 is TGTGCCAGCAGCGTGACACAGAACACTGAAGCTTTCTTT. The encoded protein is CASSVTQNTEAFF.

This clone was counted once. The V call is TRBV19, the J call TRBJ2-1; 7 bases are a match to TRBD1. Germline V gene sequence: CDR1 LNHDA, CDR2 SQIVND (reference sequence). This CDR3 has 18 amino acids. The trim removed 6 bases at V and 8 bases at J, leaving 22 bases unmatched. The CDR3 region has the DNA TGTGCCAGTAGCCCGTATCCACAGGGGTCTGTCAATGTGGATGAGCAGTTCTTC. Its protein is CASSPYPQGSVNVDEQFF.

CDR3: CASSLTGIVTGANVLTF. In nucleotides, the CDR3 is TGCGCCAGCAGCCTTACAGGGATAGTAACTGGGGCCAACGTCCTGACTTTC. The chain uses TRBV4-1 and TRBJ2-6; the D gene is possibly TRBD1 (6 bases). Germline-derived CDR1 and CDR2 are MGHRA and YSYEKL. Trimming took off 4 bases at V and 2 bases at J, with 15 bases between the two ends. The CDR3 length is 17 residues.

J is TRBJ2-1 and V is TRBV6-5; TRBD1 matches 9 bases. V lost 4 bases, J lost 6 bases, and 7 bases stayed unmatched. The germline CDR1 and CDR2 sequences are MNHEY and SVGAGI. This CDR3 is built from 15 residues. The CDR3, as DNA: TGTGCCAGCAGTTTGGACAGGGGAAGGGGCAATGAGCAGTTCTTC. It yields the protein CASSLDRGRGNEQFF.

V is TRBV5-1 and J is TRBJ2-1; TRBD1 agrees at 7 bases. Germline CDR1 and CDR2: SGHRS and YFSETQ. This CDR3 region has 14 residues. With V trimmed by 1 base and J by 5 bases, 3 bases remained unmatched. In nucleotides, the CDR3 is TGCGCCAGCAGCTTGAGGCAGGGGGACAATGAGCAGTTCTTC. It encodes CASSLRQGDNEQFF.

This chain links TRBV6-5 with TRBJ2-3; D is undetermined. CDR3 length: 13 amino acids. The germline V and J ends were trimmed by 0 bases and 6 bases, with 7 bases remaining between them. Looked up from germline, CDR1 is MNHEY and CDR2 is SVGAGI. The CDR3 loop reads CASSYSKRDTQYF. In DNA form, the CDR3 reads TGTGCCAGCAGTTACTCGAAACGGGATACGCAGTATTTT.

V and J are TRBV4-1 and TRBJ1-1; 7 nucleotides match TRBD1. The CDR3 consists of 15 residues. Germline CDR1 MGHRA, CDR2 YSYEKL. V lost 2 bases, J lost 8 bases, and 11 bases stayed unmatched. CDR3 sequence reads: CASSQPTGRGGEAFF. For the CDR3, the DNA is TGCGCCAGCAGCCAACCGACAGGGCGGGGCGGCGAAGCTTTCTTT.

This chain links TRBV28 with TRBJ1-4; 7 nucleotides line up with TRBD1. CDR3 length equals 15 residues. V lost 6 bases and J lost 7; bases outside the gene matches: 11. The germline V gene has CDR1 MDHEN and CDR2 SYDVKM. CDR3: CASRQGGIGTEKLFF. As DNA, the CDR3 is TGTGCCAGCAGACAAGGGGGCATCGGAACTGAAAAACTGTTTTTT.

This clone has just one count. The J gene is TRBJ1-4, the V gene TRBV4-1; D perhaps matches TRBD1 (6 bases). Trimming removed 1 base at V and 8 bases at J, with 14 bases between. CDR1 and CDR2 from the germline V gene are MGHRA and YSYEKL. The CDR3 has 15 amino acids. CDR3 protein: CASSQGRGIGEKLFF. CDR3 coding DNA: TGCGCCAGCAGCCAAGGCAGGGGCATCGGGGAAAAACTGTTTTTT.

V is TRBV6-1 and J is TRBJ2-5; TRBD2 matches at 10 bases. CDR3 length equals 17 residues. Trimming removed 0 bases from V and 5 bases from J; junction bases left unmatched: 9. Germline-derived CDR1 and CDR2 are MNHNS and SASEGT. The DNA of the CDR3 is TGTGCCAGCAGTGAAGCAGGACTAGCGGTTATGGATGAGACCCAGTACTTC. Amino acid sequence: CASSEAGLAVMDETQYF.

The chain carries TRBV9 and TRBJ2-2; tentatively, D is TRBD1 (5 bases). Trimming left V 0 bases short and J 3 bases short, with 9 bases between. Germline V lookup: CDR1 SGDLS, CDR2 YYNGEE. The CDR3 totals 15 residues. The CDR3 loop is CASSVAQGYTGELFF. The CDR3, as DNA: TGTGCCAGCAGCGTAGCGCAGGGATACACCGGGGAGCTGTTTTTT.

The CDR3 loop is CASSQGDSSGNTIYF. In nucleotides, the CDR3 is TGCGCCAGCAGCCAAGGGGACAGCTCTGGAAACACCATATATTTT. The gene calls are TRBV4-1 and TRBJ1-3, with TRBD1 matching over 7 bases. With V trimmed by 1 base and J by 0 bases, 0 bases remained unmatched. Germline V gives CDR1 MGHRA, CDR2 YSYEKL. This CDR3 has 15 residues.

A word on this clone: Other DNA sequences from this sample encode an identical CDR3 as well. V is TRBV5-1 and J is TRBJ2-6; D is possibly TRBD2 (5 bases). Trimming removed 3 bases from V and 1 base from J, with 8 bases in between. Germline V gives CDR1 SGHRS, CDR2 YFSETQ. CDR3 length equals 15 residues. This CDR3 is CASSSSGSGANVLTF. The CDR3 nucleotides are TGCGCCAGCAGCTCGTCGGGGTCTGGGGCCAACGTCCTGACTTTC.

The chain links TRBV5-1 to TRBJ2-7; D unresolved. The length of the CDR3 is 16 residues. The germline V gene has CDR1 SGHRS and CDR2 YFSETQ. Trimming cost V 0 bases and J 0 bases, with 13 bases left between them. The DNA of the CDR3 is TGCGCCAGCAGCTTGGAGGCTGGGCAACCCTCCTACGAGCAGTACTTC. Encoded protein: CASSLEAGQPSYEQYF.

The rearrangement links TRBV7-6 to TRBJ2-7, with 7 bases identical to TRBD2. V lost 5 bases and J lost 5; bases outside the gene matches: 18. This CDR3 is 17 amino acids long. In germline, CDR1 is SGHVS, CDR2 FNYEAQ. The CDR3 DNA sequence: TGTGCCAGCAGCCCTCGGGGAGCGGGGCCGGTTCTTGACGAGCAGTACTTC. It is translated as CASSPRGAGPVLDEQYF.

This clone was seen once. CDR3 bases: TGCAGCGTTGAATCAGGAAACAATGAGCAGTTCTTC. It codes for CSVESGNNEQFF. The chain joins TRBV29-1 to TRBJ2-1; D ambiguous. The CDR3 sequence is 12 residues long. Germline loops: CDR1 SQVTM, CDR2 ANQGSEA. V shed 2 bases and J shed 5 bases, with 7 bases lying between them.

V usage is TRBV11-2 and J usage is TRBJ1-6; D is possibly TRBD1 (5 bases). This CDR3 contains 16 residues. CDR1 is SGHAT, CDR2 FQNNGV, per germline. The V end lost 2 bases, the J end lost 6 bases, and 14 bases lay between the germline ends. CDR3 DNA: TGTGCCAGCAGCTTAAACTTGGGTCAGGGTAATTCACCCCTCCACTTT. This sequence encodes CASSLNLGQGNSPLHF. Full variable domain (remainder filled in from reference TRBV11-2 and TRBJ1-6): EAGVAQSPRYKIIEKRQSVAFWCNPISGHATLYWYQQILGQGPKLLIQFQNNGVVDDSQLPKDRFSAERLKGVDSTLKIQPAKLEDSAVYLCASSLNLGQGNSPLHFGNGTRLTVT.

This clone was counted once. V gene TRBV2 combines with J gene TRBJ1-1; no clear D gene. The CDR3 covers 13 residues. V lost 3 bases, J lost 1 base, and 6 bases lay in between. The germline V gene has CDR1 SNHLY and CDR2 FYNNEI. The CDR3 here is CASSDQANTEAFF. DNA of the CDR3: TGTGCCAGCAGTGATCAAGCGAACACTGAAGCTTTCTTT.

This clone was observed a single time. The chain links TRBV10-3 to TRBJ2-1; D remains unclear. The V gene's germline CDR1 is ENHRY and CDR2 SYGVKD. The CDR3 covers 15 residues. V was cut by 0 bases and J by 9 bases, with 15 bases left in between. The CDR3 loop reads CAISESIAVVAEQFF. The CDR3 nucleotides read TGTGCCATCAGTGAGTCGATAGCTGTAGTAGCTGAGCAGTTCTTC.

V usage is TRBV12-5 and J usage is TRBJ2-5; TRBD2 is a possible D gene (5 bases). The CDR3 has 15 residues. V lost 0 bases, J lost 7 bases, and 15 bases lay in between. The germline gives CDR1 LGHNT, CDR2 FRNRAP. CDR3 protein: CASGLVLEGKGTQYF. For the CDR3, the DNA is TGTGCTAGTGGTTTGGTACTCGAGGGAAAAGGGACCCAGTACTTC.

The gene calls are TRBV29-1 and TRBJ1-1, with 10 bases matching TRBD1. The CDR3 consists of 13 residues. The germline CDR1 and CDR2 sequences are SQVTM and ANQGSEA. CDR3 loop: CSWDRGLNTEAFF. CDR3 in DNA: TGCAGTTGGGACAGGGGCCTGAACACTGAAGCTTTCTTT.

The chain combines TRBV11-2 with TRBJ1-2, with a tentative D call TRBD1 (6 bases). The CDR3 spans 14 residues. V was cut by 10 bases and J by 4 bases, with 19 bases left in between. Germline CDR1 is SGHAT and CDR2 is FQNNGV. The CDR3 loop is CATRLQGTLYGYTF. The CDR3 DNA is TGTGCCACCAGATTACAGGGAACACTCTATGGCTACACCTTC.

The chain employs TRBV2 and TRBJ1-3; weak D call: TRBD1 (5 bases). CDR1 and CDR2 (germline): SNHLY, FYNNEI. The CDR3 covers 17 residues. Trimming took off 5 bases at V and 0 bases at J, with 17 bases between the two ends. The CDR3 is CASSLGVNRVSGNTIYF. The CDR3, as DNA: TGTGCCAGCAGTTTAGGGGTGAACAGAGTCTCTGGAAACACCATATATTTT. Complete variable domain (other parts from reference TRBV2 and TRBJ1-3): EPEVTQTPSHQVTQMGQEVILRCVPISNHLYFYWYRQILGQKVEFLVSFYNNEISEKSEIFDDQFSVERPDGSNFTLKIRSTKLEDSAMYFCASSLGVNRVSGNTIYFGEGSWLTVV.

The chain links TRBV5-1 to TRBJ2-5; 12 bases line up with TRBD2. The germline V gene has CDR1 SGHRS and CDR2 YFSETQ. J was trimmed by 3 bases and V by 1 base; bases with no gene match: 13. This CDR3 has 19 residues. CDR3 sequence reads: CASSLMGLAGYAAKETQYF. CDR3 bases: TGCGCCAGCAGCTTGATGGGACTAGCGGGCTACGCAGCTAAAGAGACCCAGTACTTC.